This T cell receptor beta chain derives from a study of metastatic and nonmetastatic thyroid tumors. TCRdb re-called the PCR reads via MiXCR. Counted here are 25,000 to 30,000 clones, over 12% occurring once; the ten biggest clones make up 15% to 18%. This clone appeared many times. No patient received treatment before thyroid surgery. V shed 6 bases, J shed 1 base, and the junction held 10 bases outside the gene matches. This CDR3 is built from 16 residues. Looked up from germline, CDR1 is SGHRS and CDR2 is YFSETQ. Source material: blood. This chain uses TRBV5-1 with TRBJ2-3, with TRBD2 matching 8 bases. This receptor was identified in a male donor with papillary thyroid cancer or a benign thyroid nodule (not recorded which). Some clones in this sample may be carry-over from other donors' samples. For the CDR3, the DNA is TGCGCCAGCACAGCGGGAGCATGGGGGGGCACAGATACGCAGTATTTT. This codes for CASTAGAWGGTDTQYF.